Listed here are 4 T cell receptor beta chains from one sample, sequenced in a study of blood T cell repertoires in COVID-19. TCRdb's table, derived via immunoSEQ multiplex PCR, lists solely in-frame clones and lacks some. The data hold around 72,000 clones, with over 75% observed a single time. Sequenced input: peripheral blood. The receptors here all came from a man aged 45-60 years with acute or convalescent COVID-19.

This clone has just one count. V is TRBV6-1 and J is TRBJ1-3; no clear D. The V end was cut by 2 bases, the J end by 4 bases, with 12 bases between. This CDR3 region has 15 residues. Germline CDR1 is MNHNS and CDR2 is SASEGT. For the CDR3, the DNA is TGTGCCAGCAGTGAACGCTCTAGATGGGGAAACACCATATATTTT. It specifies CASSERSRWGNTIYF.

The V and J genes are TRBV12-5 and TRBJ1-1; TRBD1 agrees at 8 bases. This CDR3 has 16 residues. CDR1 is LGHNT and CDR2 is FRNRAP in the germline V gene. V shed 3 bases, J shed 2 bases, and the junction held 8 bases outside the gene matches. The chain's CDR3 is CASGFATGGDNTEAFF. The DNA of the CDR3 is TGTGCTAGTGGTTTTGCCACAGGGGGAGATAACACTGAAGCTTTCTTT. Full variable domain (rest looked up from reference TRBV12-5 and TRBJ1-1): DARVTQTPRHKVTEMGQEVTMRCQPILGHNTVFWYRQTMMQGLELLAYFRNRAPLDDSGMPKDRFSAEMPDATLATLKIQPSEPRDSAVYFCASGFATGGDNTEAFFGQGTRLTVV.

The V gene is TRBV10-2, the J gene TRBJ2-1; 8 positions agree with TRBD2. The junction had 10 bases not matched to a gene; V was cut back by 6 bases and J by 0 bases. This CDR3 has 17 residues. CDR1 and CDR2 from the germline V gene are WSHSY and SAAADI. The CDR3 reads CASRDTSGRGSYNEQFF. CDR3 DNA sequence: TGCGCCAGCAGGGACACTAGCGGACGAGGCTCCTACAATGAGCAGTTCTTC.

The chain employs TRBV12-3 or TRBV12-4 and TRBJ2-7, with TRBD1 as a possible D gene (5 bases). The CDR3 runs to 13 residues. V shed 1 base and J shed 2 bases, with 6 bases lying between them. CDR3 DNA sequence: TGTGCCAGCAGTTTAGAGACAGCCTACGAGCAGTACTTC. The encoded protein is CASSLETAYEQYF.